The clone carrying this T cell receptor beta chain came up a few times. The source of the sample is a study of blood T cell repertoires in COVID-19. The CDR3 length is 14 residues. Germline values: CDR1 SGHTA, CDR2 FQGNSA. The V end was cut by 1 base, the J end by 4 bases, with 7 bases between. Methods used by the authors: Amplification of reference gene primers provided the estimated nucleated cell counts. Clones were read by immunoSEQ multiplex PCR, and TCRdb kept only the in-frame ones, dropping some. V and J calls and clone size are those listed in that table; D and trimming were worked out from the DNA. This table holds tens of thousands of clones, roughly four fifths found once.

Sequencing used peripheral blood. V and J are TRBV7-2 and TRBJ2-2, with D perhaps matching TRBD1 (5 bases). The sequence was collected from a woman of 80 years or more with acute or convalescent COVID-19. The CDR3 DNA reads TGTGCCAGCAGCTTAGGGACAACCACCGGGGAGCTGTTTTTT. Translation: CASSLGTTTGELFF.